The subject of this entry is one T cell receptor (beta chain). Its matching antigen is unknown. The record originates from a study of glioma-infiltrating T cells after dendritic cell vaccination. Up to 2 ug genomic DNA was used for TCRB CDR3 amplification. Primers: 60 V beta forward and 13 J beta reverse. Profiled with immunoSEQ multiplex PCR; TCRdb holds only in-frame clones, not every one. Altogether tens of thousands of clones are present, about 84% being singletons, with the ten largest covering around 2.9%. Overall study results and limits: Patients with more pretreatment TILs had longer time to progression and survival.

There are 15 residues in the CDR3. Germline lookup yields CDR1 SEHNR and CDR2 FQNEAQ (reference sequence). V dropped 5 bases and J dropped 7; count of bases not matched to a gene: 6. The V gene is TRBV7-9, the J gene TRBJ2-1; 12 positions agree with TRBD1. The source was blood, collected before dendritic cell vaccination. The source of this sequence is a human donor with glioblastoma. CDR3 DNA: TGTGCCAGCAGCCCATCGGGACAGGGGGCGAATGAGCAGTTCTTC. Protein product: CASSPSGQGANEQFF.